One and the same sample provided the 10 T cell receptor beta chains below, sequenced in a study of blood T cell repertoires in COVID-19. Sequenced by immunoSEQ multiplex PCR; TCRdb stores in-frame clones only, minus some. The sample includes tens of thousands of clones, around 86% of them seen just once. Sequencing input: peripheral blood. The receptors originated from a man aged 60-69 years with COVID-19, enrolled during active disease.

The chain couples TRBV5-6 to TRBJ2-2; no firm D call. The CDR3 runs 17 residues. Germline CDR1 reads SGHDT; CDR2 reads YYEEEE. Trimming removed 6 bases from V and 1 base from J, with 19 bases in between. CDR3 nucleotides: TGTGCCAGCACGGGTCCTTTCGGTGCCGGGAACACCGGGGAGCTGTTTTTT. Amino acids: CASTGPFGAGNTGELFF.

This chain joins TRBV19 and TRBJ2-7; D might be TRBD1 (6 bases). CDR1 is LNHDA, CDR2 SQIVND, per germline (reference sequence). The V end lost 7 bases, the J end lost 5 bases, and 15 bases lay between the germline ends. The CDR3 extends over 13 amino acids. DNA of the CDR3: TGTGCCAGTAATCCCACAGGGACCCACGAGCAGTACTTC. Its translation is CASNPTGTHEQYF.

This rearrangement joins TRBV7-3 to TRBJ2-3; 9 bases are a match to TRBD2. Germline CDR1 reads SGHTA; CDR2 reads FQGTGA. This CDR3 has 17 residues. After removal of 5 bases from V and 4 bases from J, the junction contained 13 bases not matched to a gene. CDR3 nucleotide sequence: TGTGCCAGCAGCGCGGGCCCCCTGGGCGGGAGGGCAGATACGCAGTATTTT. Translation gives CASSAGPLGGRADTQYF.

The gene calls are TRBV28 and TRBJ2-7; 9 bases fit TRBD1. The ends lost 6 bases at V and 0 bases at J; junction bases unmatched: 3. The germline V gene has CDR1 MDHEN and CDR2 SYDVKM. The CDR3 extends over 14 amino acids. The CDR3 here is CASRKTGGSYEQYF. The CDR3 DNA is TGTGCCAGCAGAAAGACAGGGGGCTCCTACGAGCAGTACTTC.

V usage is TRBV3-1 (or the pseudogene TRBV3-2) and J usage is TRBJ1-3, with no clear D. Germline CDR1 LGHDT, CDR2 YNNKEL (reference sequence). The CDR3 contains 10 residues. The CDR3 DNA reads TGTGCATCGGGGGGAAACACCATATATTTT. Residues: CASGGNTIYF.

The chain combines TRBV6-5 with TRBJ1-2; D ambiguous. Per germline, CDR1 MNHEY and CDR2 SVGAGI. Trimming removed 2 bases from V and 7 bases from J, with 11 bases in between. The CDR3 sequence is 13 residues long. CDR3 in amino acids: CASSYTGGSGYTF. CDR3 nucleotide sequence: TGTGCCAGCAGTTACACGGGTGGCTCTGGCTACACCTTC.

V gene TRBV11-3 combines with J gene TRBJ2-2, with D possibly matching TRBD2 (6 bases). V dropped 6 bases and J dropped 4 bases, with 15 bases sitting between them. Germline lookup yields CDR1 SGHNT and CDR2 YENEEA. CDR3 length: 15 residues. The CDR3 protein is CASRPWGDPTGELFF. The CDR3 nucleotides are TGTGCCAGCAGACCCTGGGGGGACCCCACCGGGGAGCTGTTTTTT.

This chain uses TRBV19 with TRBJ1-1; 8 bases match TRBD1. V shed 6 bases, J shed 0 bases, and the junction held 6 bases outside the gene matches. Germline V gene sequence: CDR1 LNHDA, CDR2 SQIVND (reference sequence). This CDR3 spans 15 amino acids. CDR3 protein: CASSMQGAMNTEAFF. The CDR3 DNA reads as TGTGCCAGTAGCATGCAGGGGGCAATGAACACTGAAGCTTTCTTT.

V usage is TRBV5-1 and J usage is TRBJ2-5; 8 positions agree with TRBD2. The CDR3 contains 16 residues. Germline assignment: CDR1 SGHRS and CDR2 YFSETQ. J was trimmed by 7 bases and V by 4 bases; bases with no gene match: 15. The CDR3 protein is CASSIEELAAQGTQYF. CDR3 bases: TGCGCCAGCAGCATAGAAGAACTAGCGGCTCAGGGGACCCAGTACTTC.

The rearrangement uses TRBV27 and TRBJ1-6; 10 bases map to TRBD1. After removal of 5 bases from V and 10 bases from J, the junction contained 8 bases not matched to a gene. The CDR3 totals 15 residues. Germline V gene sequence: CDR1 MNHEY, CDR2 SMNVEV (reference sequence). The CDR3 DNA is TGTGCCAGCAGTGAAGAGTGGACAGGGGGATCACCCCTCCACTTT. The encoded protein is CASSEEWTGGSPLHF.